This TCR beta chain was sequenced during a study of blood T cell repertoires in COVID-19. Study at large: The United States, Italy and Spain provided the acute and convalescent COVID-19 samples.

Residents of 20 to 25 US areas, aged about 18 to 100 years, made up the participants. This CDR3 has 16 residues. CDR1 and CDR2 (germline): KGHSH, LQKENI. V was trimmed by 1 base and J by 1 base, leaving 13 bases between them. Original processing notes: Nucleated cell number was recorded as an estimate derived from reference gene primer amplification. Only in-frame clones appear in the TCRdb table, and some are missing; sequencing was by immunoSEQ multiplex PCR. The DNA was the basis for D and trimming; V, J and clone size are from that table. The table includes roughly 430,000 clones, nearly 90% detected once.

Material: PBMCs or T cells enriched from blood (not recorded which). This chain connects TRBV18 to TRBJ1-1, with a tentative D call TRBD1 (6 bases). The clonotype comes from a woman aged 18 to 35 who had been exposed to COVID-19. The CDR3 DNA is TGTGCCAGCTCACCACTAACGGGACAAACGAACACTGAAGCTTTCTTT. It translates to CASSPLTGQTNTEAFF.